Listed below are T cell receptor beta chains from one sample, sequenced in a study of control samples from healthy donors and cancer patients. The table came from immunoSEQ multiplex PCR; TCRdb's copy has only in-frame clones and leaves some out. This table holds about 50,000 clones, 94% found once. The sequencing input was blood. The receptors originated from a man under 40 in good health. The CDR3 runs from the conserved cysteine through the conserved F or W.

CDR3 protein: CASSQDSGMSNEQFF; J gene: TRBJ2-1; V gene: TRBV4-1
CDR3 protein: CASSAPATKALHF; J gene: TRBJ1-6; V gene: TRBV9
CDR3 protein: CSVEGRQSGYTF; J gene: TRBJ1-2; V gene: TRBV29-1
CDR3 protein: CASSQDPGLAGSQETQYF; J gene: TRBJ2-5; V gene: TRBV4-2
CDR3 protein: CASSQGRGVQNIQYF; J gene: TRBJ2-4; V gene: TRBV3-1/TRBV3-2
CDR3 protein: CASSWLAGSSYEQYF; J gene: TRBJ2-7; V gene: TRBV7-8
CDR3 protein: CASRTEDRGNTIYF; J gene: TRBJ1-3; V gene: TRBV4-2
CDR3 protein: CAWSVGLNTEAFF; J gene: TRBJ1-1; V gene: TRBV30
CDR3 protein: CASIAPDSYGYTF; J gene: TRBJ1-2; V gene: TRBV19
CDR3 protein: CAWSVGTGVYEQYF; J gene: TRBJ2-7; V gene: TRBV30
CDR3 protein: CASSFTGGVDNSPLHF; J gene: TRBJ1-6; V gene: TRBV11-2
CDR3 protein: CASTWGNPRGAFF; J gene: TRBJ1-1; V gene: TRBV5-1
CDR3 protein: CASSSGTGGVNTEAFF; J gene: TRBJ1-1; V gene: TRBV5-8
CDR3 protein: CASSLDGGGYTF; J gene: TRBJ1-2; V gene: TRBV7-2
CDR3 protein: CASSYLAEYQETQYF; J gene: TRBJ2-5; V gene: TRBV6-5
CDR3 protein: CAIRGLAGGVTDTQYF; J gene: TRBJ2-3; V gene: TRBV10-3
CDR3 protein: CAIRQGVDTGELFF; J gene: TRBJ2-2; V gene: TRBV10-3
CDR3 protein: CASSLNPGTGSYNEQFF; J gene: TRBJ2-1; V gene: TRBV9
CDR3 protein: CASSEAVNRASVTYF; J gene: TRBJ2-7; V gene: TRBV2
CDR3 protein: CASSSPPGLEYINEQFF; J gene: TRBJ2-1; V gene: TRBV5-4
CDR3 protein: CASSLDPRGRYTGELFF; J gene: TRBJ2-2; V gene: TRBV5-1
CDR3 protein: CASSGRTPGNYGYTF; J gene: TRBJ1-2; V gene: TRBV6-2/TRBV6-3
CDR3 protein: CASSAGDTDTQYF; J gene: TRBJ2-3; V gene: TRBV12-3/TRBV12-4
CDR3 protein: CASSDSGHYGYTF; J gene: TRBJ1-2; V gene: TRBV2
CDR3 protein: CASSLGREGYEQYF; J gene: TRBJ2-7; V gene: TRBV18
CDR3 protein: CASSQVGGRNEQFF; J gene: TRBJ2-1; V gene: TRBV3-1/TRBV3-2
CDR3 protein: CASSLRTSGGSIDTQYF; J gene: TRBJ2-3; V gene: TRBV7-6
CDR3 protein: CASSDKDRSNEKLFF; J gene: TRBJ1-4; V gene: TRBV25-1
CDR3 protein: CASSKDSSGKPNEQFF; J gene: TRBJ2-1; V gene: TRBV5-1
CDR3 protein: CATSDSTEREAFF; J gene: TRBJ1-1; V gene: TRBV24-1
CDR3 protein: CASSTGSPGNTIYF; J gene: TRBJ1-3; V gene: TRBV6-5
CDR3 protein: CASRAGGLNQPQHF; J gene: TRBJ1-5; V gene: TRBV7-2
CDR3 protein: CASSLEPHGELTAAYEQYF; J gene: TRBJ2-7; V gene: TRBV5-1
CDR3 protein: CASSARNTGELFF; J gene: TRBJ2-2; V gene: TRBV5-6
CDR3 protein: CASRTGQGVTEAFF; J gene: TRBJ1-1; V gene: TRBV19
CDR3 protein: CASSPTGDRSGNTIYF; J gene: TRBJ1-3; V gene: TRBV9
CDR3 protein: CASSPGLVAASTDTQYF; J gene: TRBJ2-3; V gene: TRBV5-1
CDR3 protein: CASSYRGQYNEQFF; J gene: TRBJ2-1; V gene: TRBV6-5
CDR3 protein: CASSLGTASYNSPLHF; J gene: TRBJ1-6; V gene: TRBV28
CDR3 protein: CASTSPAPRRQGEGGNTIYF; J gene: TRBJ1-3; V gene: TRBV3-1/TRBV3-2
CDR3 protein: CASSQTGGGGNTIYF; J gene: TRBJ1-3; V gene: TRBV7-9
CDR3 protein: CASSQFDGTGTYEQYF; J gene: TRBJ2-7; V gene: TRBV14
CDR3 protein: CASSYNRNYEQYF; J gene: TRBJ2-7; V gene: TRBV6-2/TRBV6-3
CDR3 protein: CASSHRTGVETQYF; J gene: TRBJ2-5; V gene: TRBV9
CDR3 protein: CASRVGAVQETQYF; J gene: TRBJ2-5; V gene: TRBV5-1
CDR3 protein: CASRSGAFMNTEAFF; J gene: TRBJ1-1; V gene: TRBV19
CDR3 protein: CASSQVRGNYGYTF; J gene: TRBJ1-2; V gene: TRBV14
CDR3 protein: CASSLGTVYGYTF; J gene: TRBJ1-2; V gene: TRBV28
CDR3 protein: CASSYSFAGGPQETQYF; J gene: TRBJ2-5; V gene: TRBV6-2/TRBV6-3
CDR3 protein: CASSQSLTGINSPLHF; J gene: TRBJ1-6; V gene: TRBV4-1
CDR3 protein: CASSLDSPLHF; J gene: TRBJ1-6; V gene: TRBV7-9